The T cell receptor (beta chain) described here comes from a study of regulatory T cells in long-lasting Graves disease. Findings and limits, study-wide: Those with persistent Graves' had less TCR diversity than newly diagnosed patients.

This clonotype appeared many times. Its antigen is currently unknown. Library construction for TCR beta used iRepertoire HTBI primers and Arm-PCR of CDR3 regions. One entry per CDR3 protein results from TCRdb running MiXCR on the multiplex PCR reads. In the table there are 500,000 to 700,000 distinct CDR3 sequences, 16% of which are singletons. Time point: newly diagnosed GD, antithyroid drugs for less than 3 months. PBMCs were the source of the RNA used for TCR sequencing. These data also featured in a second study, about T cells in Graves' hyperthyroidism and ophthalmopathy. That source adds: Patients aged 18 to 65 had newly diagnosed hyperthyroidism of under 2 months' duration. A 13 V-J model separated ophthalmopathy from stable hyperthyroidism.

This clonotype was sampled from a woman aged 25-40 years with Graves disease. The sample was peripheral blood mononuclear cells (PBMCs), taken at new diagnosis, from a patient treated with antithyroid drugs.

CDR3 protein: CASSLNRRGTDTQYF. CDR3 in DNA: TGTGCCAGCAGCCTGAACCGGAGGGGAACAGATACGCAGTATTTT. This chain joins TRBV3-1 and TRBJ2-3; perhaps TRBD2 as D (6 bases). V lost 4 bases, J lost 3 bases, and 14 bases lay in between. Germline CDR1 reads LGHDT; CDR2 reads YNNKEL (reference sequence). This CDR3 spans 15 amino acids.